This entry is about one TCR beta chain. The antigen is not known. Repertoires were generated with immunoSEQ multiplex PCR, while TCRdb's copy carries only in-frame clones and drops some. The sample holds more than 20,000 clones; less than 90% are singletons and the top ten take 22%. This specimen belongs to a study of T cells in localized non-small cell lung cancer. Germline CDR1 and CDR2: MNHNY and SVGAGI (reference sequence). Trimming shortened V by 6 bases and J by 8 bases, and 17 bases separated the two germline ends. The CDR3 is 15 residues long. Study observations and caveats: For the top 100 tumor clones, a median about 56 also appeared in adjacent lung. Increased T cell density in blood showed an association with longer overall survival. Because researchers sequenced only one region of the tumor, heterogeneity is still possible. Highest T cell clonality was seen in uninvolved adjacent lung, surpassing that measured in tumor.

The chain combines TRBV6-6 with TRBJ1-6; perhaps TRBD1 as D (5 bases). Source: PBMCs, taken before any cancer treatment. The sequence was collected from a man aged 40 to 75 with stage II squamous cell lung carcinoma. CDR3 in DNA: TGTGCCAGCAGCCCTCTGGGGACCCTTGATTCACCCCTCCACTTT. It codes for CASSPLGTLDSPLHF.